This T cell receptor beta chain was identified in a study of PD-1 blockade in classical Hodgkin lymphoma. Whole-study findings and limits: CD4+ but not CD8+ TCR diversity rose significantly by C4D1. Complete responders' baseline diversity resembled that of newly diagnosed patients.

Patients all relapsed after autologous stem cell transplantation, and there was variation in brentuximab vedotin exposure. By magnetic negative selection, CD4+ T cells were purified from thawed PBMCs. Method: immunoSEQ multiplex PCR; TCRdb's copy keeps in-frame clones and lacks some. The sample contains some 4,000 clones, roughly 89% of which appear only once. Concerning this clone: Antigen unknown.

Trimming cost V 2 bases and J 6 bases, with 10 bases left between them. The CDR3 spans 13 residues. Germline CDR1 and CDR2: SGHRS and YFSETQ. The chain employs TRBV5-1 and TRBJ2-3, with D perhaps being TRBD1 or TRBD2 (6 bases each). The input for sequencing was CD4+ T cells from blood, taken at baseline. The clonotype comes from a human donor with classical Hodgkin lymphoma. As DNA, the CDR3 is TGCGCCAGCAGCTTAGGGGGGATGGATACGCAGTATTTT. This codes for CASSLGGMDTQYF.